The 15 T cell receptor beta chains listed next were all sequenced from one sample in a study of CD8 T cells in ankylosing spondylitis. TCRdb passed the 5' RACE reads through MiXCR, listing each CDR3 protein once. The sample has just over 350,000 distinct CDR3 sequences, roughly 20% seen once; the top ten hold around 12%. The sequencing input was blood, either unsorted or a sorted T cell fraction (not recorded which). These TCRs come from a male donor with ankylosing spondylitis or in good health (not recorded which).

This chain joins TRBV21-1 and TRBJ2-7; the D call TRBD1 from the table was never checked on the DNA. TRBV21-1 has pseudogene status. The CDR3 extends over 13 amino acids. The CDR3 coding sequence is TGTGCCAGCAGCGTCGGGACAGGGCGAGAGCAGTACTTC. Protein product: CASSVGTGREQYF.

This clonotype has only a few counts. The rearrangement uses TRBV27 and TRBJ2-1; tentative D call: TRBD2 (5 bases). The length of the CDR3 is 16 residues. V was trimmed by 0 bases and J by 0 bases, leaving 9 bases between them. Germline V lookup: CDR1 MNHEY, CDR2 SMNVEV (reference sequence). The CDR3 DNA sequence: TGTGCCAGCAGTTTATCGAGGGATTACTCCTACAATGAGCAGTTCTTC. This translates into CASSLSRDYSYNEQFF.

The V and J genes are TRBV5-5 and TRBJ2-2, with 7 positions matching TRBD1. Germline loops: CDR1 SGHKS, CDR2 YYEKEE (reference sequence). The CDR3 is 14 amino acids. Germline trimming cut 4 bases from V and 4 bases from J; bases unmatched to any gene: 4. The CDR3 DNA follows: TGTGCCAGCAGCGGACGGACAGGCACCGGGGAGCTGTTTTTT. Protein sequence: CASSGRTGTGELFF.

This clonotype was detected once. V gene TRBV7-6 combines with J gene TRBJ2-3, with 11 nucleotides matching TRBD2. Germline CDR1 and CDR2: SGHVS and FNYEAQ. The CDR3 is 15 residues long. Losses at the gene ends were 1 base for V and 4 bases for J; bases not matched to a gene: 1. The CDR3 region is CASSLELAGADTQYF. CDR3 in DNA: TGTGCCAGCAGCTTAGAACTAGCGGGGGCAGATACGCAGTATTTT.

This clonotype has only a few counts. The CDR3 region has the DNA TGTGCCAGCAGTTCCAGGCCGACTCCGGGACGCAGCACAGATACGCAGTATTTT. Amino acid sequence: CASSSRPTPGRSTDTQYF. This chain links TRBV11-2 with TRBJ2-3; D assignment may be TRBD1 or TRBD2 (5 bases each). The CDR3 loop spans 18 amino acids. V dropped 6 bases and J dropped 0 bases, with 22 bases sitting between them. Looked up from germline, CDR1 is SGHAT and CDR2 is FQNNGV.

The chain has TRBV27 and TRBJ2-1; the D gene is possibly TRBD2 (6 bases). The CDR3 has 14 amino acids. Looked up from germline, CDR1 is MNHEY and CDR2 is SMNVEV (reference sequence). V dropped 4 bases and J dropped 9 bases, with 16 bases sitting between them. The CDR3: CASSYALGGVEQFF. Here the CDR3 DNA reads TGTGCCAGCAGTTATGCCCTAGGAGGGGTTGAGCAGTTCTTC.

Here the CDR3 DNA reads TGTGCCAGCAGCGTGCCCTCGGCTAGCAGAAGCACAGATACGCAGTATTTT. It translates to CASSVPSASRSTDTQYF. V and J are TRBV9 and TRBJ2-3; possible D gene TRBD2, 5 bases. The CDR3 has 17 residues. Germline V lookup: CDR1 SGDLS, CDR2 YYNGEE. The germline V and J ends were trimmed by 2 bases and 0 bases, with 16 bases remaining between them.

This chain uses TRBV11-2 with TRBJ2-5; D might be TRBD1 or TRBD2, each matching 5 bases. V was clipped by 5 bases and J by 2 bases, with 15 bases between them. This CDR3 contains 15 residues. CDR1 and CDR2 (germline): SGHAT, FQNNGV. The CDR3 DNA follows: TGTGCCAGCAGCACCCCCGGGACGGGGCAAGAGACCCAGTACTTC. Protein: CASSTPGTGQETQYF.

There are a few counts of this clonotype. V and J are TRBV7-8 and TRBJ2-2; a weak D match, TRBD1 (6 bases). This CDR3 contains 13 residues. The V gene's germline CDR1 is SGHVS and CDR2 FQNEAQ. V was shortened by 2 bases and J by 6 bases, with 7 bases between the two germline ends. CDR3 sequence reads: CASSLKGAGELFF. The CDR3 DNA is TGTGCCAGCAGCTTAAAGGGGGCCGGGGAGCTGTTTTTT.

This clonotype was observed a few times. The chain joins TRBV29-1 to TRBJ2-7, with D tentatively TRBD1 (6 bases). The CDR3 is 14 residues long. The germline V gene has CDR1 SQVTM and CDR2 ANQGSEA. The V end lost 7 bases, the J end lost 2 bases, and 18 bases lay between the germline ends. CDR3 nucleotides: TGCAGCGCAAAACAGGGCACACCGCCCTACGAGCAGTACTTC. It is translated as CSAKQGTPPYEQYF.

J is TRBJ2-2 and V is TRBV12-3 or TRBV12-4, with D hard to call. This CDR3 is 14 amino acids long. The germline V and J ends were trimmed by 10 bases and 1 base, with 13 bases remaining between them. The DNA of the CDR3 is TGTGCCACGACTGGGTGGGGGAACACCGGGGAGCTGTTTTTT. Translating gives CATTGWGNTGELFF.

This clonotype showed up many times. This chain links TRBV12-3 or TRBV12-4 with TRBJ2-7; unclear D gene. Trimming pared 5 bases from V and 3 bases from J, leaving 5 bases between. The CDR3 has 11 amino acids. The CDR3 region has the DNA TGTGCCAGCAGTGCATACTACGAGCAGTACTTC. Translating it yields CASSAYYEQYF.

This clonotype occurred a few times. The chain links TRBV18 to TRBJ2-5; the match to TRBD1 covers 7 bases. Unmatched junction bases numbered 9, after V lost 5 bases and J lost 0 bases. The CDR3 has 16 amino acids. The V gene's germline CDR1 is KGHSH and CDR2 LQKENI. This CDR3 is CASSIQTGKHQETQYF. CDR3 coding DNA: TGTGCCAGCTCAATACAGACAGGGAAGCACCAAGAGACCCAGTACTTC. Based on the CDR3 plus reference TRBV18 and TRBJ2-5, the full variable domain is NAGVMQNPRHLVRRRGQEARLRCSPMKGHSHVYWYRQLPEEGLKFMVYLQKENIIDESGMPKERFSAEFPKEGPSILRIQQVVRGDSAAYFCASSIQTGKHQETQYFGPGTRLLVL.

The chain couples TRBV11-2 to TRBJ1-2; D remains unclear. The CDR3 is 14 amino acids. CDR1 is SGHAT, CDR2 FQNNGV, per germline. Trimming removed 6 bases at V and 4 bases at J, with 15 bases between. The CDR3 reads CASSLTAMGYGYTF. CDR3 DNA: TGTGCCAGCAGTCTTACAGCCATGGGCTATGGCTACACCTTC.

In this sample, this clonotype turned up many times. The gene calls are TRBV29-1 and TRBJ2-5; either TRBD1 or TRBD2 may supply D (5 bases each). CDR1 and CDR2 from the germline V gene are SQVTM and ANQGSEA. The CDR3 has 18 residues. V gave up 1 base and J gave up 2 bases, with 23 bases separating them. The DNA for the CDR3 is TGCAGCGTTGAAGGAAGGGCGAGGACGGGGCTACCTCAAGAGACCCAGTACTTC. This encodes CSVEGRARTGLPQETQYF.